This paragraph covers one T cell receptor beta chain sequence. This record comes from a study of blood T cell repertoires in COVID-19. Background on the study: Acute and convalescent COVID-19 samples came from the United States, Italy and Spain.

Individuals aged about 18 to 90 years were recruited from 24 US areas. Cohorts were assigned according to the clinical history that participants reported. Per the authors' pipeline: Using reference gene primer amplification, nucleated cell counts were estimated. Produced via immunoSEQ multiplex PCR; TCRdb's table is partial and in-frame only. V and J calls and clone size follow that table, whereas D and trimming were derived from the DNA. The table lists some 310,000 clones, roughly 90% of them singletons. From germline, CDR1 is LNHDA and CDR2 SQIVND (reference sequence). Trimming took off 6 bases at V and 8 bases at J, with 16 bases between the two ends. This CDR3 is 13 amino acids long.

Sequenced: PBMCs or T cells enriched from blood (not recorded which). The source is a woman in her 30s who had recovered from COVID-19. V is TRBV19 and J is TRBJ1-1, with D perhaps matching TRBD1 (5 bases). In DNA, the CDR3 is TGTGCCAGTAGCTTCCAATCCACAGGAGAAGCTTTCTTT. This translates into CASSFQSTGEAFF.